The 20 T cell receptor beta chains listed next were all sequenced from one sample in a study of T cells in Graves' hyperthyroidism and ophthalmopathy. TCR beta CDR3 sequences were amplified from RNA transcripts. First-round RT-PCR of the TCR CDR3 relied on the HTBI primer set. MiXCR, applied by TCRdb to the multiplex PCR reads, yields one record per CDR3 protein. In the table there are approximately 510,000 distinct CDR3 sequences, around 21% of which are singletons. The sample consisted of blood. These receptors all stem from a man younger than 35 with Graves' hyperthyroidism.

Many counts were recorded for this clonotype. The chain uses TRBV28 and TRBJ2-7; no firm D call. Germline V gene lookup returns CDR1 MDHEN and CDR2 SYDVKM. The CDR3 has 12 residues. Between the trimmed V and J ends, which lost 3 bases and 3 bases, there was a span of 6 bases. CDR3 sequence (DNA): TGTGCCAGCAGTTTTAGAGGCTACGAGCAGTACTTC. It specifies CASSFRGYEQYF.

This clonotype was detected ten times or more. The genes are TRBV28 and TRBJ2-7; D is uncertain. V was shortened by 5 bases and J by 2 bases, with 13 bases between the two germline ends. Looked up from germline, CDR1 is MDHEN and CDR2 is SYDVKM. The CDR3 runs to 14 residues. CDR3 nucleotides: TGTGCCAGCAGTCCCAAGCTATACCCCTACGAGCAGTACTTC. Translated, it gives CASSPKLYPYEQYF.

This clonotype was picked up many times. V gene TRBV7-8 combines with J gene TRBJ1-1, with D unresolved. V was clipped by 5 bases and J by 5 bases, with 15 bases between them. From germline, CDR1 is SGHVS and CDR2 FQNEAQ. The CDR3 runs to 14 residues. Here the CDR3 reads CASSPNRFITEAFF. In DNA, the CDR3 is TGTGCCAGCAGCCCCAACCGATTTATTACTGAAGCTTTCTTT.

The chain is built from TRBV20-1 and TRBJ2-2; tentatively, D is TRBD1 (6 bases). Trimming pared 1 base from V and 4 bases from J, leaving 13 bases between. The CDR3 totals 15 residues. CDR1 and CDR2 (germline): DFQATT, SNEGSKA (reference sequence). The CDR3 DNA follows: TGCAGTGCTAGAGTTAACAGGGTCGGCACCGGGGAGCTGTTTTTT. It translates to CSARVNRVGTGELFF.

There are many counts of this clonotype. The rearrangement uses TRBV6-5 and TRBJ2-5, with D unresolved. CDR1 MNHEY and CDR2 SVGAGI come from the germline V gene. Trimming took 2 bases from V and 9 from J, leaving 16 bases between them. The CDR3 totals 14 residues. CDR3 residues: CASSYSQASPAQYF. CDR3 coding DNA: TGTGCCAGCAGTTACAGCCAGGCATCCCCGGCCCAGTACTTC.

This clonotype was detected a few times. The gene calls are TRBV28 and TRBJ1-1, with D possibly being TRBD1 (6 bases). Per the germline V gene, CDR1 is MDHEN and CDR2 is SYDVKM. The CDR3 totals 13 residues. Deletions cut 5 bases from V and 8 bases from J, with 15 bases between. The CDR3 here is CASSRVGGHEAFF. CDR3 nucleotides: TGTGCCAGCAGTAGGGTGGGGGGACACGAAGCTTTCTTT.

The chain employs TRBV6-1 and TRBJ1-1, with D possibly being TRBD1 (5 bases). V lost 3 bases and J lost 3, with 14 bases in between. The CDR3 spans 15 residues. The germline CDR1 and CDR2 sequences are MNHNS and SASEGT. CDR3 amino acids: CASSDVFGGDTEAFF. CDR3 bases: TGTGCCAGCAGTGATGTCTTTGGGGGAGACACTGAAGCTTTCTTT.

This clonotype has at least ten counts. V usage is TRBV6-6 and J usage is TRBJ1-5; D unresolved. The CDR3 runs 14 residues. Trimming removed 2 bases at V and 0 bases at J, with 5 bases between. The V gene's germline CDR1 is MNHNY and CDR2 SVGAGI (reference sequence). The CDR3 reads CASSYKGSNQPQHF. CDR3 coding DNA: TGTGCCAGCAGTTACAAGGGTAGCAATCAGCCCCAGCATTTT.

This clonotype occurred once. The rearrangement uses TRBV28 and TRBJ1-2, with D perhaps TRBD1 (6 bases). CDR1 MDHEN and CDR2 SYDVKM come from the germline V gene. The ends were cut back, 8 bases at V and 8 bases at J, with 21 bases in the middle. The CDR3 is 14 residues long. In DNA, the CDR3 is TGTGCCAGCGGCCTGGGGGGGGCAGGAAGAGGCTACACCTTC. This sequence encodes CASGLGGAGRGYTF.

This clonotype occurred many times. This chain connects TRBV7-2 to TRBJ2-5; D unresolved. Germline V gene lookup returns CDR1 SGHTA and CDR2 FQGNSA. V lost 2 bases to trimming and J lost 7 bases, with 14 bases between them. The CDR3 covers 14 residues. In DNA form, the CDR3 reads TGTGCCAGCAGCTTATCCAGGCCCGCCGGGACCCAGTACTTC. Protein: CASSLSRPAGTQYF.

V is TRBV7-9 and J is TRBJ1-2, with D hard to call. Germline CDR1 and CDR2: SEHNR and FQNEAQ (reference sequence). V was shortened by 1 base and J by 4 bases, with 7 bases between the two germline ends. The CDR3 covers 13 residues. This CDR3 reads CASSLEAVYGYTF. The CDR3 DNA reads as TGTGCCAGCAGCTTAGAGGCGGTCTATGGCTACACCTTC.

The chain uses TRBV4-2 and TRBJ1-2, with D perhaps TRBD1 (6 bases). The CDR3 is made up of 15 amino acids. V was trimmed by 4 bases and J by 7 bases, leaving 19 bases between them. CDR1 is LGHNA, CDR2 YNFKEQ, per germline. The CDR3 DNA follows: TGTGCCAGCAGCCTCGAACACAGGGTTTTAGCTGGCTACACCTTC. Translating gives CASSLEHRVLAGYTF.

This clonotype has at least ten counts. The chain recombines TRBV10-2 with TRBJ1-2; D is ambiguous. V was cut by 8 bases and J by 9 bases, with 34 bases left in between. Germline V gene lookup returns CDR1 WSHSY and CDR2 SAAADI. The CDR3 extends over 18 amino acids. CDR3 protein: CASGVESISGPIQRSYTF. CDR3 DNA sequence: TGCGCCAGCGGGGTGGAAAGCATCTCAGGTCCAATTCAGAGGAGCTACACCTTC.

The sample holds many counts of this clonotype. The rearrangement uses TRBV5-1 and TRBJ1-1, with unresolved D. There are 14 residues in the CDR3. The germline V gene has CDR1 SGHRS and CDR2 YFSETQ. Trimming cost V 0 bases and J 3 bases, with 9 bases left between them. DNA of the CDR3: TGCGCCAGCAGCTTGGACGACGCGTACACTGAAGCTTTCTTT. It encodes CASSLDDAYTEAFF.

This clonotype was detected ten times or more. DNA of the CDR3: TGTGCCAGCACACCCCAGCGGGAGCAGTACTTC. Its protein is CASTPQREQYF. This chain connects TRBV3-1 to TRBJ2-7; D perhaps matches TRBD2 (5 bases). CDR3 length: 11 residues. Germline V lookup: CDR1 LGHDT, CDR2 YNNKEL (reference sequence). The germline V and J ends were trimmed by 7 bases and 7 bases, with 11 bases remaining between them.

The chain joins TRBV28 to TRBJ2-5, with 8 nucleotides matching TRBD2. V lost 5 bases and J lost 1; bases outside the gene matches: 6. CDR1 and CDR2 from the germline V gene are MDHEN and SYDVKM. The CDR3 loop spans 15 amino acids. CDR3 sequence (DNA): TGTGCCAGCAGTAGAACTAGCGGACCCCAAGAGACCCAGTACTTC. Residues: CASSRTSGPQETQYF.

The gene calls are TRBV14 and TRBJ1-6; TRBD1 is a possible D gene (6 bases). The germline CDR1 and CDR2 sequences are SGHDN and FVKESK. The CDR3 runs 18 residues. V lost 1 base to trimming and J lost 6 bases, with 19 bases between them. CDR3 nucleotides: TGTGCCAGCAGCCAAGCGAATTCTGGACAGCCTCTTAATTCACCCCTCCACTTT. Protein sequence: CASSQANSGQPLNSPLHF.

In its sample, this clonotype was seen many times. J is TRBJ1-2 and V is TRBV7-9; D gene ambiguous. Germline V gene data show CDR1 as SEHNR and CDR2 as FQNEAQ (reference sequence). CDR3 length: 11 amino acids. The V end was cut by 5 bases, the J end by 2 bases, with 3 bases between. CDR3 DNA: TGTGCCAGCAGCATGAACTATGGCTACACCTTC. Translating it yields CASSMNYGYTF.

This clonotype was detected ten times or more. CDR3 region: CSVGGGGAANTGELFF. The CDR3 DNA reads as TGCAGCGTTGGAGGTGGGGGGGCCGCGAACACCGGGGAGCTGTTTTTT. The genes are TRBV29-1 and TRBJ2-2; possibly TRBD2 for D (7 bases). The V gene's germline CDR1 is SQVTM and CDR2 ANQGSEA. The CDR3 covers 16 residues. V gave up 4 bases and J gave up 0 bases, with 15 bases separating them.

This clonotype has at least ten counts. The genes are TRBV28 and TRBJ1-2; weak D call: TRBD1 (5 bases). V lost 5 bases and J lost 5, with 24 bases in between. This CDR3 spans 17 amino acids. Germline values: CDR1 MDHEN, CDR2 SYDVKM. The DNA of the CDR3 is TGTGCCAGCAGTGAACGGGACCGCAGCGTGATACGATATGGCTACACCTTC. Protein sequence: CASSERDRSVIRYGYTF.